Listed here are 11 T cell receptor beta chains from one sample, sequenced in a study of blood T cells in healthy people across ages. Then a second PCR, running about 6 to 11 cycles, was carried out with a sample-barcoded 5' primer and a J-beta primer mix. In TCRdb, the 5' RACE reads were re-called with MiXCR into one record per CDR3 protein. This sample has hundreds of thousands of distinct CDR3 sequences; 25% to 35% occur once, and the top ten carry about 18%. The sequencing input was blood. The source of these receptors is a woman of 80 years or more in good health.

As to this clonotype: Since a much larger clone is just one base distant, this may be a read error. This chain joins TRBV15 and TRBJ2-1; the match to TRBD2 covers 7 bases. The length of the CDR3 is 16 residues. Looked up from germline, CDR1 is LNHNV and CDR2 is YYDKDF (reference sequence). Here the CDR3 DNA reads TGTACCACCAGCAGAGATAGGGGACTAATCGGCGATGAGCAGTTCTTC. Translated, it gives CTTSRDRGLIGDEQFF.

This clonotype was counted ten times or more. The chain couples TRBV7-2 to TRBJ2-3; either TRBD1 or TRBD2 may fit D (5 bases each). Trimming left V 3 bases short and J 3 bases short, with 13 bases between. Germline values: CDR1 SGHTA, CDR2 FQGNSA. This CDR3 has 15 amino acids. CDR3 region: CASSFRDGQTDTQYF. CDR3 DNA sequence: TGTGCCAGCAGCTTCCGGGACGGACAAACAGATACGCAGTATTTT.

The table lists this clonotype with many counts. The chain joins TRBV12-3 or TRBV12-4 to TRBJ2-5; 10 bases are a match to TRBD1. After removal of 4 bases from V and 5 bases from J, the junction contained 7 bases not matched to a gene. The CDR3 is 15 residues long. The CDR3, as DNA: TGTGCCAGCAGTTCCCGGGACAGGGGATTGGAGACCCAGTACTTC. It encodes CASSSRDRGLETQYF.

This clonotype was recorded a few times. The chain links TRBV6-2 or TRBV6-3 to TRBJ1-5, with 7 bases matching TRBD1. Germline lookup yields CDR1 MNHEY and CDR2 SVGEGT. Losses at the gene ends were 5 bases for V and 0 bases for J; bases not matched to a gene: 7. This CDR3 is 16 amino acids long. This chain's CDR3 is CASSPARDSSNQPQHF. CDR3 sequence (DNA): TGTGCCAGCAGTCCCGCCCGGGACAGTAGCAATCAGCCCCAGCATTTT.

This clonotype has a count of ten or more. The V gene is TRBV3-1, the J gene TRBJ1-2; 7 bases match TRBD1. Per germline, CDR1 LGHDT and CDR2 YNNKEL (reference sequence). Trimming removed 1 base from V and 8 bases from J; junction bases left unmatched: 10. This CDR3 is 15 amino acids long. The CDR3 nucleotides are TGTGCCAGCAGCCAAGGACCCGAGGGGGCATCAGGCTACACCTTC. Its protein product is CASSQGPEGASGYTF.

The V gene is TRBV2, the J gene TRBJ1-1; the D is unclear. V lost 6 bases to trimming and J lost 3 bases, with 20 bases between them. Per germline, CDR1 SNHLY and CDR2 FYNNEI. CDR3 length: 16 amino acids. CDR3 in DNA: TGTGCCAGCAGGAGGCGGGAGTTCCCCTCGGACACTGAAGCTTTCTTT. It encodes CASRRREFPSDTEAFF. The entire variable domain, with the rest obtained from reference TRBV2 and TRBJ1-1, is as follows: EPEVTQTPSHQVTQMGQEVILRCVPISNHLYFYWYRQILGQKVEFLVSFYNNEISEKSEIFDDQFSVERPDGSNFTLKIRSTKLEDSAMYFCASRRREFPSDTEAFFGQGTRLTVV.

This clonotype has at least ten counts. CDR3 DNA: TGTGCCAGCAGCGCACTAAGGTTAGGTCGGAGCTCCTACGAGCAGTACTTC. It encodes CASSALRLGRSSYEQYF. The J gene is TRBJ2-7, the V gene TRBV11-2; D uncertain. Trimming stripped 5 bases from V and 0 bases from J, with 20 bases between. This CDR3 has 17 residues. From germline, CDR1 is SGHAT and CDR2 FQNNGV.

This clonotype was observed a few times. V gene TRBV18 combines with J gene TRBJ1-1, with no clear D. There are 13 residues in the CDR3. CDR1 is KGHSH and CDR2 is LQKENI in the germline V gene. Trimming took 3 bases from V and 6 from J, leaving 11 bases between them. The CDR3 DNA follows: TGTGCCAGCTCACCCGCAGTGGGCGCTGAAGCTTTCTTT. Translation: CASSPAVGAEAFF.

The sample holds many counts of this clonotype. The rearrangement uses TRBV15 and TRBJ2-7, with D perhaps TRBD1 (6 bases). Trimming stripped 1 base from V and 3 bases from J, with 7 bases between. The CDR3 consists of 13 residues. Germline V lookup: CDR1 LNHNV, CDR2 YYDKDF (reference sequence). This CDR3 reads CATSRGTDYEQYF. The CDR3 nucleotides read TGTGCCACCAGCAGAGGGACAGACTACGAGCAGTACTTC.

With respect to this clonotype: It may be a read error: a sequence one base away is much more abundant. The genes are TRBV7-2 and TRBJ2-1, with TRBD1 identical over 9 bases. TRBJ2-7 matches the DNA end more closely, so the J call is doubtful. CDR1 SGHTA and CDR2 FQGNSA come from the germline V gene. This CDR3 region has 13 residues. CDR3 nucleotides: TGTGCCAGCGCGCGGACAGGGGACAATGAGCAGTACTTC. The encoded protein is CASARTGDNEQYF.

The chain has TRBV7-9 and TRBJ1-2, with a weak D call TRBD1 (5 bases). Germline V lookup: CDR1 SEHNR, CDR2 FQNEAQ (reference sequence). The CDR3 loop spans 13 amino acids. V dropped 2 bases and J dropped 8 bases, with 12 bases sitting between them. CDR3 sequence (DNA): TGTGCCAGCAGCTTAAGGGACGGTCGAGGCTACACCTTC. Encoded protein: CASSLRDGRGYTF.